The next 11 T cell receptor beta chains were all read from a single sample in a study of PD-L1 blockade in urothelial cancer. TCRdb's table, derived via immunoSEQ multiplex PCR, lists solely in-frame clones and lacks some. The table lists approximately 94,000 clones, around 87% of them singletons. Time point denoted: pretreatment peripheral blood. Material: PBMCs, obtained around atezolizumab (anti-PD-L1) treatment. The source of these receptors is a man between 60 and 70 years old with urothelial cancer.

The CDR3 DNA follows: TGTGCCAGCAGCTATTCGGCCGCGGGGGAGACCCAGTACTTC. Residues: CASSYSAAGETQYF. The V gene is TRBV7-2, the J gene TRBJ2-5, with D tentatively TRBD2 (6 bases). Trimming took off 4 bases at V and 5 bases at J, with 14 bases between the two ends. The length of the CDR3 is 14 residues. Germline V gene data show CDR1 as SGHTA and CDR2 as FQGNSA. The whole variable domain, filled in from reference TRBV7-2 and TRBJ2-5, reads GAGVSQSPSNKVTEKGKDVELRCDPISGHTALYWYRQSLGQGLEFLIYFQGNSAPDKSGLPSDRFSAERTGGSVSTLTIQRTQQEDSAVYLCASSYSAAGETQYFGPGTRLLVL.

This clone has a single count. The CDR3: CASSLRQGSYTIYF. CDR3 nucleotide sequence: TGTGCCAGCAGTTTAAGGCAGGGCTCCTACACCATATATTTT. J is TRBJ1-3 and V is TRBV28, with a tentative D call TRBD1 (5 bases). With 2 bases removed from V and 8 bases from J, the gap between germline ends came to 13 bases. CDR1 and CDR2 from the germline V gene are MDHEN and SYDVKM. This CDR3 spans 14 amino acids.

The rearrangement links TRBV5-1 to TRBJ2-3; TRBD2 matches 13 bases. CDR1 is SGHRS and CDR2 is YFSETQ in the germline V gene. The CDR3 length is 16 residues. Unmatched junction bases numbered 7, after V lost 4 bases and J lost 5 bases. Here the CDR3 reads CASSNGLAGVLDTQYF. For the CDR3, the DNA is TGCGCCAGCAGCAACGGACTAGCGGGAGTTTTAGATACGCAGTATTTT.

The V call is TRBV7-8, the J call TRBJ2-7; D is uncertain. CDR3 length equals 14 residues. Germline-derived CDR1 and CDR2 are SGHVS and FQNEAQ. V lost 1 base, J lost 2 bases, and 9 bases lay in between. The CDR3 nucleotides are TGTGCCAGCAGCTTAGTTGCAGAAACCTACGAGCAGTACTTC. Protein: CASSLVAETYEQYF.

This clone appeared a single time. The V and J genes are TRBV15 and TRBJ1-6, with TRBD1 matching 9 bases. V was clipped by 0 bases and J by 8 bases; unmatched bases: 2. Germline V gives CDR1 LNHNV, CDR2 YYDKDF (reference sequence). The CDR3 contains 15 residues. The CDR3 sequence: CATSREGTGYSPLHF. The CDR3 DNA reads TGTGCCACCAGCAGAGAGGGGACAGGGTATTCACCCCTCCACTTT.

This chain joins TRBV18 and TRBJ2-3; D unclear. With 2 bases removed from V and 0 bases from J, the gap between germline ends came to 6 bases. The CDR3 length is 14 residues. From germline, CDR1 is KGHSH and CDR2 LQKENI. In nucleotides, the CDR3 is TGTGCCAGCTCACCAGAACTTAGCACAGATACGCAGTATTTT. Protein: CASSPELSTDTQYF.

In its sample, this clone was seen once. V is TRBV5-1 and J is TRBJ1-5, with a possible D match to TRBD1 (5 bases). Trimming removed 0 bases from V and 5 bases from J, with 12 bases in between. CDR1 and CDR2 from the germline V gene are SGHRS and YFSETQ. This CDR3 comprises 15 residues. The chain's CDR3 is CASSLEGRKDQPQHF. CDR3 bases: TGCGCCAGCAGCTTGGAGGGGAGGAAAGATCAGCCCCAGCATTTT.

The chain has TRBV7-2 and TRBJ1-2; D remains unclear. There are 15 residues in the CDR3. V lost 0 bases, J lost 4 bases, and 12 bases lay in between. Germline CDR1 is SGHTA and CDR2 is FQGNSA. This chain's CDR3 is CASSLAWSSRYGYTF. CDR3 nucleotides: TGTGCCAGCAGCTTAGCGTGGAGTTCTCGCTATGGCTACACCTTC. Filled out from reference TRBV7-2 and TRBJ1-2, the complete variable domain reads GAGVSQSPSNKVTEKGKDVELRCDPISGHTALYWYRQSLGQGLEFLIYFQGNSAPDKSGLPSDRFSAERTGGSVSTLTIQRTQQEDSAVYLCASSLAWSSRYGYTFGSGTRLTVV.

This rearrangement joins TRBV6-6 to TRBJ2-3; 9 positions match TRBD2. Germline values: CDR1 MNHNY, CDR2 SVGAGI (reference sequence). This CDR3 is built from 14 residues. After removal of 6 bases from V and 5 bases from J, the junction contained 6 bases not matched to a gene. In DNA form, the CDR3 reads TGTGCCAGCAGGGGACTAGCCGGTGGAGATACGCAGTATTTT. The encoded protein is CASRGLAGGDTQYF.

V usage is TRBV4-1 and J usage is TRBJ2-7; 7 bases align to TRBD2. The CDR3 length is 16 residues. Germline CDR1 is MGHRA and CDR2 is YSYEKL. The J segment lost 2 bases and the V segment lost 5 bases, leaving 12 bases of the junction unmatched. CDR3 nucleotide sequence: TGCGCCAGCAGCGATAGCCTTGCGGGGGACCCCTACGAGCAGTACTTC. Amino acids: CASSDSLAGDPYEQYF.

This CDR3 reads CASAPGQGPQKLFF. In DNA form, the CDR3 reads TGTGCCAGCGCTCCGGGACAGGGTCCCCAAAAACTGTTTTTT. This sequence joins TRBV6-5 and TRBJ1-4, with TRBD1 matching over 9 bases. Germline CDR1 MNHEY, CDR2 SVGAGI. V lost 8 bases and J lost 9; bases outside the gene matches: 10. The CDR3 extends over 14 amino acids.